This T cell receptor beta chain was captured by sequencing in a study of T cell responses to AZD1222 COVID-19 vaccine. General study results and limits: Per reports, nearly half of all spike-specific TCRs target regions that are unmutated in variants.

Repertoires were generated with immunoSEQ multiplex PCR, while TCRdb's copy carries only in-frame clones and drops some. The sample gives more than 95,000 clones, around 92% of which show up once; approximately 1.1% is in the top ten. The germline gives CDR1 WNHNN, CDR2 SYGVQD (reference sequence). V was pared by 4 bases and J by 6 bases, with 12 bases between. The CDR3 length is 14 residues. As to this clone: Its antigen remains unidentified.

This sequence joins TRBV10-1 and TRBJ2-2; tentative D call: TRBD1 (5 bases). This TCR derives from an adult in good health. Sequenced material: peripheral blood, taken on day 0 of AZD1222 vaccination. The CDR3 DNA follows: TGCGCCAGCAGTGTGAAGGGGTCCGCCGGGGAGCTGTTTTTT. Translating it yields CASSVKGSAGELFF.